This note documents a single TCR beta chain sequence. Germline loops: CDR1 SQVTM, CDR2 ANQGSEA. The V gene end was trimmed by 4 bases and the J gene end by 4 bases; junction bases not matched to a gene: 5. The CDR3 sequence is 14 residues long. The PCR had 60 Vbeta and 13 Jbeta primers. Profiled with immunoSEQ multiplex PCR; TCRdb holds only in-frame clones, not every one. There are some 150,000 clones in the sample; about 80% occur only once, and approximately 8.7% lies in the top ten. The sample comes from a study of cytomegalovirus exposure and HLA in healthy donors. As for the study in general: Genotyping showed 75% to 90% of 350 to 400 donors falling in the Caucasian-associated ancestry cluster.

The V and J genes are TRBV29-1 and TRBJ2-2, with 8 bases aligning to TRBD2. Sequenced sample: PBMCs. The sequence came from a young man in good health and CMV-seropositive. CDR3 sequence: CSVAREGITGELFF. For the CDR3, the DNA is TGCAGCGTTGCCCGGGAGGGGATCACCGGGGAGCTGTTTTTT.